Included here is one TCR beta chain sequence, with context. By way of CD45RO/CCR7/CD25/CD127/CD95/CD27, the CD4+ regulatory, stem cell-like memory, central memory and naive cells were sorted. The data were taken from a study of beta chain features in type 1 diabetes. TCRB transcripts that were expressed got sequenced, as all of the isolated RNA had been reverse transcribed. Libraries were prepared by immunoSEQ multiplex PCR; TCRdb keeps only in-frame clonotypes and omits some of them. Of fewer than 400,000 clones in the sample, roughly 8% were seen once. The CDR3 has 14 residues. CDR1 and CDR2 from the germline V gene are LNHDA and SQIVND (reference sequence). J was trimmed by 6 bases and V by 4 bases; bases with no gene match: 9.

The J gene is TRBJ2-7, the V gene TRBV19, with 7 bases that match TRBD1. This sequence originates from a woman younger than 35 in good health. Sequenced material: central memory CD4+ T cells from blood. CDR3 DNA sequence: TGTGCCAGTAGTACAAGACAGGGTCGCGGCGAGCAGTACTTC. This codes for CASSTRQGRGEQYF.